The next 20 T cell receptor beta chains were all read from a single sample in a study of regulatory T cells in long-lasting Graves disease. Time point described: persistent/refractory GD, antithyroid drugs over 5 years with positive TRAb. Making the TCR library involved RNA that had been extracted from PBMCs. Combining iRepertoire HTBI primers with Arm-PCR of CDR3 regions, the authors built TCR beta libraries. TCRdb called the multiplex PCR reads again in MiXCR, with one record for every CDR3 protein. Of about 470,000 distinct CDR3 sequences listed, less than 25% are singletons. The sequenced sample was peripheral blood mononuclear cells (PBMCs), obtained when the disease was refractory, from a patient treated with antithyroid drugs. The receptors stem from a female donor with Graves disease.

This clonotype was detected many times. V and J are TRBV12-3 or TRBV12-4 and TRBJ1-1, with 7 bases that match TRBD1. Trimming took 1 base from V and 1 from J; bases not matched to a gene: 6. There are 16 residues in the CDR3. In DNA, the CDR3 is TGTGCCAGCAGTTTAGGTGGGCAGGGGGGGAACACTGAAGCTTTCTTT. Translating it yields CASSLGGQGGNTEAFF.

J is TRBJ2-3 and V is TRBV7-9, with TRBD2 identical over 7 bases. Per the germline V gene, CDR1 is SEHNR and CDR2 is FQNEAQ (reference sequence). The V gene end was trimmed by 6 bases and the J gene end by 6 bases; junction bases not matched to a gene: 9. CDR3 size: 14 residues. CDR3 protein: CASSSTSSLDTQYF. CDR3 bases: TGTGCCAGCAGTTCGACTAGCAGTTTGGATACGCAGTATTTT.

J is TRBJ1-1 and V is TRBV19, with D possibly TRBD1 on 6 matching bases. Trimming cost V 2 bases and J 4 bases, with 11 bases left between them. The length of the CDR3 is 14 residues. The germline V gene has CDR1 LNHDA and CDR2 SQIVND (reference sequence). The CDR3 here is CASSITAGATEAFF. The CDR3 DNA reads TGTGCCAGTAGTATAACGGCAGGGGCCACTGAAGCTTTCTTT.

This chain connects TRBV5-5 to TRBJ2-1, with 7 bases lining up with TRBD1. V was clipped by 4 bases and J by 10 bases; unmatched bases: 5. CDR1 is SGHKS and CDR2 is YYEKEE in the germline V gene (reference sequence). There are 12 residues in the CDR3. The CDR3 coding sequence is TGTGCCAGCAGCACAGGGGCTTACGAGCAGTTCTTC. Translated: CASSTGAYEQFF. The variable domain in full, with the rest retrieved from reference TRBV5-5 and TRBJ2-1, is DAGVTQSPTHLIKTRGQQVTLRCSPISGHKSVSWYQQVLGQGPQFIFQYYEKEERGRGNFPDRFSARQFPNYSSELNVNALLLGDSALYLCASSTGAYEQFFGPGTRLTVL.

The chain couples TRBV20-1 to TRBJ2-7, with D tentatively TRBD2 (5 bases). The V gene lost 7 bases and the J gene lost 3 bases, with 16 bases spanning the gap. CDR3 length: 13 residues. Germline CDR1 DFQATT, CDR2 SNEGSKA (reference sequence). The CDR3 DNA follows: TGCAGTGGGTCGTTCCCCCGGGGCTACGAGCAGTACTTC. Translation: CSGSFPRGYEQYF.

This clonotype was counted ten times or more. This chain connects TRBV11-2 to TRBJ2-7; TRBD1 aligns across 9 bases. The length of the CDR3 is 16 residues. Germline V gene lookup returns CDR1 SGHAT and CDR2 FQNNGV. Trimming at V came to 4 bases and at J to 2 bases, leaving 9 bases not matched to a gene. The DNA of the CDR3 is TGTGCCAGCAGCTCGGGGGGTGGGGACAGGGCCTACGAGCAGTACTTC. The encoded protein is CASSSGGGDRAYEQYF.

This clonotype has only one observation. This rearrangement joins TRBV12-3 or TRBV12-4 to TRBJ2-2, with 12 bases matching TRBD2. V lost 6 bases, J lost 6 bases, and 5 bases stayed unmatched. This CDR3 is 15 amino acids long. Here the CDR3 reads CASRRWTSGAGELFF. CDR3 sequence (DNA): TGTGCCAGCAGACGATGGACTAGCGGGGCCGGGGAGCTGTTTTTT.

This clonotype showed up many times. This chain connects TRBV7-2 to TRBJ1-5; unclear D gene. The CDR3 length is 15 residues. Germline V gene sequence: CDR1 SGHTA, CDR2 FQGNSA. V lost 5 bases, J lost 0 bases, and 11 bases lay in between. CDR3 bases: TGTGCCAGCAGCCCTAGAGCGGTTAGCAATCAGCCCCAGCATTTT. This codes for CASSPRAVSNQPQHF.

This clonotype was detected a few times. The rearrangement joins TRBV7-8 to TRBJ1-1, with TRBD1 matching over 8 bases. Germline V gene sequence: CDR1 SGHVS, CDR2 FQNEAQ. CDR3 length: 15 amino acids. Germline trimming cut 1 base from V and 4 bases from J; bases unmatched to any gene: 5. The CDR3 DNA is TGTGCCAGCAGCTTAGAAATGGGGACAGGCACTGAAGCTTTCTTT. Protein: CASSLEMGTGTEAFF.

The V call is TRBV7-9, the J call TRBJ2-7; 8 bases align to TRBD1. CDR3 length: 15 residues. J lost 3 bases, V lost 1 base, and 5 bases had no gene match. The germline gives CDR1 SEHNR, CDR2 FQNEAQ (reference sequence). As DNA, the CDR3 is TGTGCCAGCAGCTTAGGCGGACAGGGTGTCTACGAGCAGTACTTC. Amino acids: CASSLGGQGVYEQYF.

The table lists this clonotype with a few counts. The rearrangement links TRBV5-1 to TRBJ1-2; 7 bases are a match to TRBD1. Germline CDR1 and CDR2: SGHRS and YFSETQ. This CDR3 has 16 amino acids. The junction had 11 bases not matched to a gene; V was cut back by 4 bases and J by 2 bases. The CDR3 is CASSGGGPTGNYGYTF. Here the CDR3 DNA reads TGCGCCAGCAGCGGTGGGGGACCGACAGGGAACTATGGCTACACCTTC.

This clonotype has a count of ten or more. V gene TRBV5-1 combines with J gene TRBJ2-2; the match to TRBD1 covers 9 bases. The CDR3 is 15 amino acids. V lost 3 bases, J lost 6 bases, and 6 bases stayed unmatched. Germline CDR1 is SGHRS and CDR2 is YFSETQ. This chain's CDR3 is CASSSGQGSPGELFF. CDR3 in DNA: TGCGCCAGCAGCTCCGGACAGGGGAGCCCCGGGGAGCTGTTTTTT.

This clonotype was seen at least ten times. The gene calls are TRBV7-8 and TRBJ2-2; 11 bases line up with TRBD2. V shed 5 bases and J 0 bases; nucleotides not matched to a gene: 8. Germline V lookup: CDR1 SGHVS, CDR2 FQNEAQ. This CDR3 has 18 amino acids. In DNA form, the CDR3 reads TGTGCCAGCAGCCTCCGGACTAGCGGGCTGGCGAACACCGGGGAGCTGTTTTTT. It encodes CASSLRTSGLANTGELFF.

This clonotype was counted at least ten times. The V and J genes are TRBV20-1 and TRBJ2-7, with D perhaps matching TRBD1 (5 bases). Between the trimmed V and J ends, which lost 6 bases and 1 base, there was a span of 19 bases. Germline V lookup: CDR1 DFQATT, CDR2 SNEGSKA (reference sequence). The CDR3 runs to 15 residues. The CDR3 sequence is CSATGPSQLSYEQYF. The CDR3 DNA reads TGCAGTGCCACAGGACCCTCCCAACTTTCCTACGAGCAGTACTTC.

The rearrangement links TRBV20-1 to TRBJ2-3; 8 nucleotides line up with TRBD2. The CDR3 has 14 residues. The junction had 8 bases not matched to a gene; V was cut back by 5 bases and J by 4 bases. The germline V gene encodes CDR1 DFQATT and CDR2 SNEGSKA (reference sequence). CDR3 coding DNA: TGCAGTGCTTCCGAGCGGGAGAGGCCAGATACGCAGTATTTT. Amino acids: CSASERERPDTQYF.

This clonotype was observed many times. The V call is TRBV25-1, the J call TRBJ1-2; TRBD1 matches 8 bases. This CDR3 contains 15 residues. V lost 1 base to trimming and J lost 3 bases; unmatched junction nucleotides: 4. CDR1 and CDR2 (germline): MGHDK, SYGVNS. The DNA of the CDR3 is TGTGCCAGCAGTGAATCCCTGACAGGGGACTATGGCTACACCTTC. This translates into CASSESLTGDYGYTF.

The V call is TRBV11-2, the J call TRBJ2-3; D remains unclear. V was pared by 5 bases and J by 2 bases, with 11 bases between. The germline CDR1 and CDR2 sequences are SGHAT and FQNNGV. The CDR3 extends over 14 amino acids. CDR3 nucleotides: TGTGCCAGCAGCCCAAGACTCCTCACAGATACGCAGTATTTT. Protein sequence: CASSPRLLTDTQYF.

This clonotype was seen a handful of times. The chain is built from TRBV19 and TRBJ2-7; 9 bases align to TRBD1. V gave up 5 bases and J gave up 5 bases; unmatched junction bases: 7. The germline V gene encodes CDR1 LNHDA and CDR2 SQIVND (reference sequence). The CDR3 is 14 amino acids. CDR3 coding DNA: TGTGCCAGTAGTTTACAGGGGGCTTGGAACGAGCAGTACTTC. Protein product: CASSLQGAWNEQYF.

This chain uses TRBV20-1 with TRBJ2-7, with a possible D match to TRBD2 (6 bases). The CDR3 runs to 14 residues. Trimming took 2 bases from V and 3 from J, leaving 14 bases between them. Germline V gives CDR1 DFQATT, CDR2 SNEGSKA (reference sequence). CDR3: CSARNGGQIYEQYF. The CDR3 coding sequence is TGCAGTGCTAGAAACGGAGGGCAAATCTACGAGCAGTACTTC.

The V gene is TRBV7-2, the J gene TRBJ2-7, with 7 bases identical to TRBD2. J gave up 5 bases and V 1 base, and 14 bases lay outside the gene matches. Germline-derived CDR1 and CDR2 are SGHTA and FQGNSA. The CDR3 has 17 residues. CDR3 protein: CASSLDVGVGGRHEQYF. Here the CDR3 DNA reads TGTGCCAGCAGCTTAGATGTTGGCGTGGGAGGGCGGCACGAGCAGTACTTC.